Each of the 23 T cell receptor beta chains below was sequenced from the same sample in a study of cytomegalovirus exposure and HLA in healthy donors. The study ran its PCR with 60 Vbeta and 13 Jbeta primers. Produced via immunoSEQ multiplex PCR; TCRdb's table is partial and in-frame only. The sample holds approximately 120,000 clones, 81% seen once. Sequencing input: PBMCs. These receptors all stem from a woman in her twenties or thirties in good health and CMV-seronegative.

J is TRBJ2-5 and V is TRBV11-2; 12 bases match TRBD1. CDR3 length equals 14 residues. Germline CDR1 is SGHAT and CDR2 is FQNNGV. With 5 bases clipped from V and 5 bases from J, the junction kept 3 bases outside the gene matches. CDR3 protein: CASSRDRGRETQYF. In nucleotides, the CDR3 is TGTGCCAGCAGCCGGGACAGGGGGCGGGAGACCCAGTACTTC.

The CDR3 coding sequence is TGCGCCAGCAGCCAAGAGGGGACAGACCTCTATGGCTACACCTTC. Amino acid sequence: CASSQEGTDLYGYTF. V usage is TRBV4-1 and J usage is TRBJ1-2, with 7 nucleotides matching TRBD1. CDR1 MGHRA and CDR2 YSYEKL come from the germline V gene. This CDR3 region has 15 residues. V lost 0 bases and J lost 4; bases outside the gene matches: 5.

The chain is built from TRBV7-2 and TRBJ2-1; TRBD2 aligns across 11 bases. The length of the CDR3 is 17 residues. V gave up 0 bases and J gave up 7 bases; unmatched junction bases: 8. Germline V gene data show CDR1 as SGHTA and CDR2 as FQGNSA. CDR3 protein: CASSLALLAGVSNEQFF. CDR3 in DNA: TGTGCCAGCAGCTTAGCCCTACTAGCGGGAGTGTCGAATGAGCAGTTCTTC.

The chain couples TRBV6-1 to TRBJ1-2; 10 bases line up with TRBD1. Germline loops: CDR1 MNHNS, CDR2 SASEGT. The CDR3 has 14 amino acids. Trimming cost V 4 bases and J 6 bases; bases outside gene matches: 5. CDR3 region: CASSGAGTGDGYTF. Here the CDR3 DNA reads TGTGCCAGCAGTGGAGCCGGGACAGGGGATGGCTACACCTTC.

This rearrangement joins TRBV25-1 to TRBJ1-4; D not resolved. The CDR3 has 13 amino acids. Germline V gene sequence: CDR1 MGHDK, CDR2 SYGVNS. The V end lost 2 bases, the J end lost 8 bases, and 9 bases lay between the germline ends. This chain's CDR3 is CASSERRGEKLFF. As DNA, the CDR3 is TGTGCCAGCAGTGAACGGCGGGGAGAAAAACTGTTTTTT.

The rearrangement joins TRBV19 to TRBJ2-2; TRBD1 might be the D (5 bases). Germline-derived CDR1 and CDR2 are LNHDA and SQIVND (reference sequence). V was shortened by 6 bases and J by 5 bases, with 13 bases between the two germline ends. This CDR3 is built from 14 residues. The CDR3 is CASRKMGQTGELFF. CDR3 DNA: TGTGCCAGTAGGAAAATGGGGCAGACCGGGGAGCTGTTTTTT.

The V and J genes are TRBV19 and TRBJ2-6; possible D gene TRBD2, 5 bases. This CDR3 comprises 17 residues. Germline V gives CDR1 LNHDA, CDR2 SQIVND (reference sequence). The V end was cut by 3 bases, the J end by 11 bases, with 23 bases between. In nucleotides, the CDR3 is TGTGCCAGTAGTATTGGGCGGGCTGGAGGCCTCTCTGACGTCCTGACTTTC. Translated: CASSIGRAGGLSDVLTF.

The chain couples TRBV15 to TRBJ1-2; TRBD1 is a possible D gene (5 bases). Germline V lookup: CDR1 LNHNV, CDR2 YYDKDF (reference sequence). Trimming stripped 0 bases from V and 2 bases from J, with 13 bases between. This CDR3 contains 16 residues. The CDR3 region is CATSRDRVILNYGYTF. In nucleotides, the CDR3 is TGTGCCACCAGCAGAGACAGGGTGATACTAAACTATGGCTACACCTTC.

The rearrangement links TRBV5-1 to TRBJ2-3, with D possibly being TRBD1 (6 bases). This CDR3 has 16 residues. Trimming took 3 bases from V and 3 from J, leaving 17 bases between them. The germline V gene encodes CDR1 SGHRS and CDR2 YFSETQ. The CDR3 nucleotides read TGCGCCAGCAGCTCAACTACGACAGGTAGAACAGATACGCAGTATTTT. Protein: CASSSTTTGRTDTQYF.

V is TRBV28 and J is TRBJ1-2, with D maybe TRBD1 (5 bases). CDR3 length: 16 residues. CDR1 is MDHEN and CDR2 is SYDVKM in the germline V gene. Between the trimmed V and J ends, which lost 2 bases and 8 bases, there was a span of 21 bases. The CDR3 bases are TGTGCCAGCAGTTTAGCAACTTGGTCGCAGGGCAGAGGCTACACCTTC. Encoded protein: CASSLATWSQGRGYTF.

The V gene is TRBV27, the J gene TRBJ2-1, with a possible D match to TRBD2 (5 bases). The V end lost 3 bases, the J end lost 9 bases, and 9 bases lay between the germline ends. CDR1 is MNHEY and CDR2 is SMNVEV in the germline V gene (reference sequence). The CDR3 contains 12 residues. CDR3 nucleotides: TGTGCCAGCAGTTTCGGGGTCCGTGAGCAGTTCTTC. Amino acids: CASSFGVREQFF.

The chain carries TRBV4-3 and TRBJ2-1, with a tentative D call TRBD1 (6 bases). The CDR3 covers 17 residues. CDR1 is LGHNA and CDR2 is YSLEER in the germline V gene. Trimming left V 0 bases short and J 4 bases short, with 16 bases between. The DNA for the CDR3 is TGCGCCAGCAGCCAAGATCTTATAGTAGGGGGATACAATGAGCAGTTCTTC. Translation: CASSQDLIVGGYNEQFF.

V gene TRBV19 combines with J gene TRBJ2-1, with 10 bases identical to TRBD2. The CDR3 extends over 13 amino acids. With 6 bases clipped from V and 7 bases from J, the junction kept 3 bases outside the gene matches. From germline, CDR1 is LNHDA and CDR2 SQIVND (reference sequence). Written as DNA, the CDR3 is TGTGCCAGTAGCCTAGCGGGAGATAATGAGCAGTTCTTC. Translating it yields CASSLAGDNEQFF.

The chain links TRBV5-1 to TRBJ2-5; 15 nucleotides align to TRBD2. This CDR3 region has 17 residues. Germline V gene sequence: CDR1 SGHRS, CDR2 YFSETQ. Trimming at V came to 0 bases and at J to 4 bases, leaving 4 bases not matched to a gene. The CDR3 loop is CASSLGTSGRARETQYF. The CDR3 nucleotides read TGCGCCAGCAGCTTGGGGACTAGCGGGAGGGCCCGAGAGACCCAGTACTTC. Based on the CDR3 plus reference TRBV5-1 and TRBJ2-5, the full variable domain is KAGVTQTPRYLIKTRGQQVTLSCSPISGHRSVSWYQQTPGQGLQFLFEYFSETQRNKGNFPGRFSGRQFSNSRSEMNVSTLELGDSALYLCASSLGTSGRARETQYFGPGTRLLVL.

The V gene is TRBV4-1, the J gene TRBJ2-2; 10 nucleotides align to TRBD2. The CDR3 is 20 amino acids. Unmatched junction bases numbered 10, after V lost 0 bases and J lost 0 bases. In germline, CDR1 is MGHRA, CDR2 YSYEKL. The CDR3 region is CASSQDGSSGSAPNTGELFF. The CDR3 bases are TGCGCCAGCAGCCAAGATGGTTCTAGCGGGAGTGCTCCGAACACCGGGGAGCTGTTTTTT.

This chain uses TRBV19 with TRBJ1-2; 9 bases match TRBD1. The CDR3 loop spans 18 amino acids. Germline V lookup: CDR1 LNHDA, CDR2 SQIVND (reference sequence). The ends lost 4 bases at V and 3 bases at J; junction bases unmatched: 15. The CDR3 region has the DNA TGTGCCAGTAGTAGAGACCCCCGGGGACAGGGTAGGTACTATGGCTACACCTTC. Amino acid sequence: CASSRDPRGQGRYYGYTF.

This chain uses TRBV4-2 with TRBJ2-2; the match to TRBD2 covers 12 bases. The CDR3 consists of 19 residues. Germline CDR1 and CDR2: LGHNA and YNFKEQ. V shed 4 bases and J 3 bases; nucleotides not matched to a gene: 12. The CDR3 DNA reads TGTGCCAGCAGCCCTCGGGCTAGCGGGAGGGCCCCACACACCGGGGAGCTGTTTTTT. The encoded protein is CASSPRASGRAPHTGELFF.

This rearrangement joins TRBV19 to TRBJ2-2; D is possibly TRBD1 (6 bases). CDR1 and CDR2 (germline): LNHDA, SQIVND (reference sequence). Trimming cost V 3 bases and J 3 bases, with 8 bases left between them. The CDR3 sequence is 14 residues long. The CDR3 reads CASSIRQDTGELFF. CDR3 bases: TGTGCCAGTAGTATCAGACAGGACACCGGGGAGCTGTTTTTT. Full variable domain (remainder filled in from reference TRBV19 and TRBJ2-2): DGGITQSPKYLFRKEGQNVTLSCEQNLNHDAMYWYRQDPGQGLRLIYYSQIVNDFQKGDIAEGYSVSREKKESFPLTVTSAQKNPTAFYLCASSIRQDTGELFFGEGSRLTVL.

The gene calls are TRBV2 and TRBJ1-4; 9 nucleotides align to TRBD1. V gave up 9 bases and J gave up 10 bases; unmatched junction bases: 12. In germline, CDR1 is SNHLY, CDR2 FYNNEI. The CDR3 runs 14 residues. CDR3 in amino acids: CASGSGTGNGKLFF. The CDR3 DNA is TGTGCCAGTGGGAGTGGGACAGGGAACGGAAAACTGTTTTTT.

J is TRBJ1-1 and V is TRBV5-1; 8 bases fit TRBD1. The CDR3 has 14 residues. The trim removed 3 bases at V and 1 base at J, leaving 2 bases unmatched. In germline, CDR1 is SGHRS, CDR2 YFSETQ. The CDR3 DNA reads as TGCGCCAGCAGCTGGGGGACAGGGAACACTGAAGCTTTCTTT. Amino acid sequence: CASSWGTGNTEAFF.

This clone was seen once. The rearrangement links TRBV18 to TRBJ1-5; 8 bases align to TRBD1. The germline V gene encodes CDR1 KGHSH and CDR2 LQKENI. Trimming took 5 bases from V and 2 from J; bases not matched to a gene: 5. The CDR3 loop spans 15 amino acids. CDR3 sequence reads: CASSSGQGRNQPQHF. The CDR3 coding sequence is TGTGCCAGCTCATCCGGACAGGGACGCAATCAGCCCCAGCATTTT.

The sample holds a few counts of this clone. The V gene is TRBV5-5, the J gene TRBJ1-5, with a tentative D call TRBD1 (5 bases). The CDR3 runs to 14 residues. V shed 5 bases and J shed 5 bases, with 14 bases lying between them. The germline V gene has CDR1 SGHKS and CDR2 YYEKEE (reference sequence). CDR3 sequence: CASSFSGSDQPQHF. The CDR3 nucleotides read TGTGCCAGCAGTTTTTCAGGGTCGGATCAGCCCCAGCATTTT. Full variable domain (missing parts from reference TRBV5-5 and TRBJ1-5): DAGVTQSPTHLIKTRGQQVTLRCSPISGHKSVSWYQQVLGQGPQFIFQYYEKEERGRGNFPDRFSARQFPNYSSELNVNALLLGDSALYLCASSFSGSDQPQHFGDGTRLSIL.

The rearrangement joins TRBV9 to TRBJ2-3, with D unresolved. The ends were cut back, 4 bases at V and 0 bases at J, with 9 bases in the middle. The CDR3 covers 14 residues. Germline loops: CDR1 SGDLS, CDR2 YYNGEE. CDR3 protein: CASSHLFSTDTQYF. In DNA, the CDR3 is TGTGCCAGCAGCCATCTATTTAGCACAGATACGCAGTATTTT.